This T cell receptor beta chain derives from a study of blood T cell repertoires in COVID-19. Study summary: Both acute and convalescent COVID-19 samples were obtained from the United States, Italy and Spain. PBMCs, B-cell-depleted T cells, or T cells provided the cDNA or gDNA that made up the material.

The CDR3 consists of 14 residues. Germline lookup yields CDR1 LNHDA and CDR2 SQIVND (reference sequence). Deletions cut 5 bases from V and 5 bases from J, with 15 bases between. Assay used: immunoSEQ multiplex PCR; TCRdb lists only in-frame clones, some missing. The sample comprises around 150,000 clones, roughly 77% of which are singletons, and 4.2% rests with the top ten. This receptor was taken from a man between 60 and 75 years old with acute or convalescent COVID-19. V gene TRBV19 combines with J gene TRBJ2-5; a weak D match, TRBD1 (5 bases). The sample consisted of peripheral blood. The CDR3 loop is CASSSQGRRETQYF. The CDR3 nucleotides are TGTGCCAGTAGTTCGCAGGGAAGGCGGGAGACCCAGTACTTC.